The 18 T cell receptor beta chains in this list originate from one sample, sequenced in a study of human T cells and chemical hapten exposure. Time point given: patch test 3, about 24 weeks after DPC sensitization. Treatment given: therapeutic diphenylcyclopropenone sensitization with weekly scalp DPC. TCRdb recomputed calls from the RACE reads with MiXCR, one row per CDR3 protein. Counted here are more than 45,000 distinct CDR3 sequences, roughly 12% occurring once; the ten biggest clones make up about 2.4%. The sequencing here drew on whole blood, taken in connection with sensitization to the hapten diphenylcyclopropenone (DPC). These receptor sequences come from a young man with alopecia areata. Some clones in this sample may be carry-over from other donors' samples.

This clonotype has a count of ten or more. This chain joins TRBV7-9 and TRBJ1-1, with no clear D. The CDR3 has 13 residues. V was trimmed by 5 bases and J by 2 bases, leaving 9 bases between them. CDR1 is SEHNR, CDR2 FQNEAQ, per germline (reference sequence). CDR3 nucleotides: TGTGCCAGCAGCCCGGGCACCAACACTGAAGCTTTCTTT. As protein: CASSPGTNTEAFF.

This clonotype was seen ten or more times. This rearrangement joins TRBV29-1 to TRBJ2-7; 8 bases agree with TRBD1. The germline gives CDR1 SQVTM, CDR2 ANQGSEA. The CDR3 is 12 residues long. The V gene end was trimmed by 1 base and the J gene end by 9 bases; junction bases not matched to a gene: 5. CDR3 sequence: CSVEGDRTGQYF. In nucleotides, the CDR3 is TGCAGCGTTGAAGGGGACAGGACGGGGCAGTACTTC.

This clonotype was recorded at least ten times. The CDR3 sequence is CASSLAQGGDTQYF. The CDR3 DNA reads TGTGCCAGTAGTCTCGCTCAAGGTGGGGATACGCAGTATTTT. This rearrangement joins TRBV19 to TRBJ2-3; no definite D call. The germline CDR1 and CDR2 sequences are LNHDA and SQIVND (reference sequence). The CDR3 covers 14 residues. The germline V and J ends were trimmed by 5 bases and 6 bases, with 15 bases remaining between them.

This clonotype was seen only a few times. V gene TRBV4-3 combines with J gene TRBJ2-3, with D uncertain. This CDR3 contains 17 residues. Germline CDR1 LGHNA, CDR2 YSLEER. Trimming removed 0 bases from V and 0 bases from J, with 13 bases in between. CDR3 in DNA: TGCGCCAGCAGCCAAGAGTGGGCCCCCGGTAGCACAGATACGCAGTATTTT. It translates to CASSQEWAPGSTDTQYF.

This clonotype has only a few counts. The chain uses TRBV29-1 and TRBJ1-2, with no clear D. Looked up from germline, CDR1 is SQVTM and CDR2 is ANQGSEA. This CDR3 comprises 14 residues. The V and J ends lost 4 bases and 0 bases respectively, with 12 bases between them. The CDR3 spells CSVATRLSNYGYTF. Here the CDR3 DNA reads TGCAGCGTTGCCACTCGGCTCTCTAACTATGGCTACACCTTC.

The sample holds a few counts of this clonotype. The chain carries TRBV24-1 and TRBJ2-7, with D tentatively TRBD1 (6 bases). Germline V gives CDR1 KGHDR, CDR2 SFDVKD. CDR3 length: 16 amino acids. V lost 4 bases and J lost 2, with 17 bases in between. As DNA, the CDR3 is TGTGCCACCAGTGACCAGGACAGTCGGAGCCCCTACGAGCAGTACTTC. It yields the protein CATSDQDSRSPYEQYF.

This clonotype was counted a few times. The gene calls are TRBV7-9 and TRBJ1-2; maybe TRBD1 (5 bases). This CDR3 region has 16 residues. Per the germline V gene, CDR1 is SEHNR and CDR2 is FQNEAQ (reference sequence). V was shortened by 0 bases and J by 8 bases, with 19 bases between the two germline ends. The CDR3 sequence: CASSLARDRSLPGYTF. As DNA, the CDR3 is TGTGCCAGCAGCTTAGCCCGGGACCGGTCGCTACCGGGCTACACCTTC.

This clonotype was picked up a small number of times. The rearrangement uses TRBV7-8 and TRBJ2-7; D is unresolved. The CDR3 spans 15 residues. CDR1 is SGHVS, CDR2 FQNEAQ, per germline. The V end lost 5 bases, the J end lost 1 base, and 15 bases lay between the germline ends. The CDR3 DNA reads TGTGCCAGCAGCCCAGTGAGGAGTCCGTCCTACGAGCAGTACTTC. Protein product: CASSPVRSPSYEQYF.

This clonotype was seen ten or more times. V and J are TRBV7-2 and TRBJ2-1; 10 bases are a match to TRBD1. Looked up from germline, CDR1 is SGHTA and CDR2 is FQGNSA. J lost 4 bases, V lost 9 bases, and 6 bases had no gene match. The CDR3 loop spans 14 amino acids. CDR3 sequence (DNA): TGTGCCAGTCTACCGGGACAGGGGTACAATGAGCAGTTCTTC. This codes for CASLPGQGYNEQFF. The entire variable domain, with the rest obtained from reference TRBV7-2 and TRBJ2-1, is as follows: GAGVSQSPSNKVTEKGKDVELRCDPISGHTALYWYRQSLGQGLEFLIYFQGNSAPDKSGLPSDRFSAERTGGSVSTLTIQRTQQEDSAVYLCASLPGQGYNEQFFGPGTRLTVL.

This clonotype was found a few times. The chain carries TRBV5-4 and TRBJ1-2; TRBD1 agrees at 8 bases. Trimming took 4 bases from V and 7 from J; bases not matched to a gene: 9. Germline V gives CDR1 SGHNT, CDR2 YYREEE (reference sequence). The CDR3 loop spans 14 amino acids. CDR3 residues: CASSLDRDGPGYTF. For the CDR3, the DNA is TGTGCCAGCAGCCTGGACAGGGATGGCCCTGGCTACACCTTC.

The chain joins TRBV3-1 to TRBJ2-3, with TRBD2 identical over 9 bases. The CDR3 is made up of 16 amino acids. The V segment lost 7 bases and the J segment 4 bases; nucleotides outside the gene matches: 12. CDR1 LGHDT and CDR2 YNNKEL come from the germline V gene (reference sequence). The CDR3 is CASTLQGLAGPDTQYF. CDR3 sequence (DNA): TGTGCCAGCACCCTACAAGGCCTAGCGGGGCCAGATACGCAGTATTTT.

On this clonotype itself: A much larger clone lies one base from this, so it may be a read error. As DNA, the CDR3 is TGTGCCATCAGGCCTGGACAGGGGCACACAGATACGCTGTATTTT. Protein sequence: CAIRPGQGHTDTLYF. This chain uses TRBV10-3 with TRBJ2-3, with TRBD1 matching over 9 bases. There are 15 residues in the CDR3. The germline CDR1 and CDR2 sequences are ENHRY and SYGVKD.

This clonotype was seen only a few times. The chain is built from TRBV10-3 and TRBJ1-1, with TRBD1 identical over 10 bases. CDR1 is ENHRY, CDR2 SYGVKD, per germline. The CDR3 runs 14 residues. V shed 5 bases and J 2 bases; nucleotides not matched to a gene: 2. DNA for the CDR3: TGTGCCATCAGTCGGGACAGGGGCAACACTGAAGCTTTCTTT. Translated: CAISRDRGNTEAFF.

This clonotype was counted many times. The chain has TRBV15 and TRBJ2-7; 8 positions match TRBD1. V gave up 3 bases and J gave up 0 bases; unmatched junction bases: 7. This CDR3 has 16 residues. The germline gives CDR1 LNHNV, CDR2 YYDKDF (reference sequence). The CDR3 DNA follows: TGTGCCACCAGCAGGAGTAGACAGGGGCGCTCCTACGAGCAGTACTTC. Protein: CATSRSRQGRSYEQYF.

This clonotype showed up just a few times. This chain connects TRBV7-9 to TRBJ2-3; TRBD2 is a possible D gene (6 bases). This CDR3 comprises 14 residues. V was cut by 5 bases and J by 1 base, with 10 bases left in between. Germline CDR1 and CDR2: SEHNR and FQNEAQ (reference sequence). The CDR3 coding sequence is TGTGCCAGCAGCCGAGGCGGGGGCACAGATACGCAGTATTTT. Protein product: CASSRGGGTDTQYF.

In this sample, this clonotype turned up a few times. This chain connects TRBV6-5 to TRBJ1-5; no reliable D call. The CDR3 loop spans 15 amino acids. Trimming pared 0 bases from V and 5 bases from J, leaving 11 bases between. The V gene's germline CDR1 is MNHEY and CDR2 SVGAGI. In nucleotides, the CDR3 is TGTGCCAGCAGTTACTCGAGAGGCGGGGATCAGCCCCAGCATTTT. Protein sequence: CASSYSRGGDQPQHF.

This clonotype was counted ten times or more. The chain employs TRBV6-5 and TRBJ1-5; tentative D call: TRBD1 (5 bases). Germline lookup yields CDR1 MNHEY and CDR2 SVGAGI. CDR3 size: 13 residues. V lost 2 bases, J lost 7 bases, and 9 bases lay in between. DNA for the CDR3: TGTGCCAGCAGTTACGCAGGGTGGCAGCCCCAGCATTTT. This encodes CASSYAGWQPQHF.

This clonotype appeared many times. The chain carries TRBV19 and TRBJ1-6; 8 bases align to TRBD1. Germline CDR1 reads LNHDA; CDR2 reads SQIVND (reference sequence). CDR3 size: 14 residues. Germline trimming cut 6 bases from V and 7 bases from J; bases unmatched to any gene: 5. CDR3 protein: CASSPGTGNSPLHF. CDR3 DNA: TGTGCCAGTAGCCCCGGGACAGGAAATTCACCCCTCCACTTT.